This T cell receptor beta chain was sequenced in a study of blood T cell repertoires in COVID-19. Whole-study context: Italy, Spain and the United States were the sources of the convalescent and acute COVID-19 samples.

Participant-reported clinical history was the basis for cohort assignment. Germline CDR1 reads GTSNPN; CDR2 reads SVGIG (reference sequence). Trimming pared 3 bases from V and 5 bases from J, leaving 17 bases between. The CDR3 extends over 15 amino acids. Per the study methods: Using reference gene primer amplification, nucleated cell counts were estimated. Data came from immunoSEQ multiplex PCR; TCRdb stores just in-frame clones and leaves some out. Clone size and V and J calls were adopted from that table, with D and trimming inferred from the DNA. The sample lists 200,000 to 250,000 clones, 86% seen once, with 2% to 2.5% in the top ten.

Sample: PBMCs or T cells enriched from blood (not recorded which). The receptor was derived from a woman aged 45-65 years who had recovered from COVID-19. The chain recombines TRBV30 with TRBJ1-5, with D perhaps TRBD1 (6 bases). The CDR3 region is CAWSTGLAWDQPQHF. Here the CDR3 DNA reads TGTGCCTGGAGCACAGGGCTGGCCTGGGATCAGCCCCAGCATTTT. The whole variable domain, filled in from reference TRBV30 and TRBJ1-5, reads SQTIHQWPATLVQPVGSPLSLECTVEGTSNPNLYWYRQAAGRGLQLLFYSVGIGQISSEVPQNLSASRPQDRQFILSSKKLLLSDSGFYLCAWSTGLAWDQPQHFGDGTRLSIL.